These 30 T cell receptor beta chains originate from one sample sequenced in a study of CD8 T cell repertoires and HIV-1 epitope variants. No cognate antigen is known for these TCRs. TCRdb keeps only in-frame clones here, not all; method: immunoSEQ multiplex PCR. The sample lists roughly 5,300 clones, 60% to 70% seen once, with 35% to 50% in the top ten. The sample was cultured CD8+ T cells derived from PBMCs. Every receptor here comes from a male donor with HIV.

Written as DNA, the CDR3 is TGTGCCAGCAGCTTAGATTTGGGACTAGCGGCTGAGCAGTTCTTC. Translated: CASSLDLGLAAEQFF. The chain uses TRBV11-3 and TRBJ2-1; 11 nucleotides agree with TRBD2. The CDR3 totals 15 residues. The V gene's germline CDR1 is SGHNT and CDR2 YENEEA. With 0 bases clipped from V and 9 bases from J, the junction kept 4 bases outside the gene matches. Looking up the rest from reference TRBV11-3 and TRBJ2-1 gives the full variable domain: EAGVVQSPRYKIIEKKQPVAFWCNPISGHNTLYWYLQNLGQGPELLIRYENEEAVDDSQLPKDRFSAERLKGVDSTLKIQPAELGDSAVYLCASSLDLGLAAEQFFGPGTRLTVL.

This chain links TRBV5-8 with TRBJ2-7; 8 bases are a match to TRBD1. The CDR3 sequence is 16 residues long. V shed 3 bases and J 4 bases; nucleotides not matched to a gene: 12. Germline CDR1 is SGHTS and CDR2 is YDEGEE. CDR3: CASSWQSTRGLYEQYF. The DNA for the CDR3 is TGTGCCAGCAGCTGGCAGTCGACCAGGGGGCTATACGAGCAGTACTTC.

A word on this clone: Distinct nucleotide sequences in the sample also encode this CDR3. V and J are TRBV5-4 and TRBJ2-7, with D possibly matching TRBD2 (7 bases). The CDR3 covers 13 residues. V was trimmed by 2 bases and J by 4 bases, leaving 10 bases between them. Looked up from germline, CDR1 is SGHNT and CDR2 is YYREEE (reference sequence). The CDR3: CASSFGRGYEQYF. Here the CDR3 DNA reads TGTGCCAGCAGCTTTGGGAGGGGGTACGAGCAGTACTTC.

V is TRBV5-1 and J is TRBJ1-2, with 9 bases aligning to TRBD1. Germline CDR1 and CDR2: SGHRS and YFSETQ. This CDR3 comprises 14 residues. Trimming removed 0 bases from V and 4 bases from J; junction bases left unmatched: 1. CDR3 sequence: CASSLGTGAYGYTF. The DNA of the CDR3 is TGCGCCAGCAGCTTGGGGACAGGGGCCTATGGCTACACCTTC.

The rearrangement uses TRBV7-2 and TRBJ2-7, with TRBD1 matching over 8 bases. The CDR3 sequence is 14 residues long. CDR1 is SGHTA and CDR2 is FQGNSA in the germline V gene. V trimming: 5 bases; J trimming: 5 bases; junction bases outside the gene matches: 8. DNA of the CDR3: TGTGCCAGCAGCATTTGGACAGGGACCCACGAGCAGTACTTC. Translated: CASSIWTGTHEQYF.

The chain links TRBV28 to TRBJ2-7; 7 bases agree with TRBD1. Germline loops: CDR1 MDHEN, CDR2 SYDVKM. The junction had 8 bases not matched to a gene; V was cut back by 6 bases and J by 3 bases. CDR3 size: 14 residues. The CDR3 protein is CASRSIDRVYEQYF. In DNA form, the CDR3 reads TGTGCCAGCAGATCTATCGACAGGGTCTACGAGCAGTACTTC.

V is TRBV5-8 and J is TRBJ2-3; 11 nucleotides line up with TRBD1. Germline trimming cut 2 bases from V and 3 bases from J; bases unmatched to any gene: 2. Germline V lookup: CDR1 SGHTS, CDR2 YDEGEE. This CDR3 is built from 15 residues. CDR3 nucleotides: TGTGCCAGCAGCTTCCGGGACAGGGGGACAGATACGCAGTATTTT. It codes for CASSFRDRGTDTQYF. Full variable domain (outside the CDR3, taken from reference TRBV5-8 and TRBJ2-3): EAGVTQSPTHLIKTRGQQATLRCSPISGHTSVYWYQQALGLGLQFLLWYDEGEERNRGNFPPRFSGRQFPNYSSELNVNALELEDSALYLCASSFRDRGTDTQYFGPGTRLTVL.

This sequence joins TRBV5-1 and TRBJ1-1; no reliable D call. V lost 5 bases to trimming and J lost 2 bases, with 10 bases between them. The germline CDR1 and CDR2 sequences are SGHRS and YFSETQ. This CDR3 spans 13 amino acids. CDR3 protein: CASRYTDNTEAFF. DNA for the CDR3: TGCGCCAGCAGGTACACCGATAACACTGAAGCTTTCTTT. The full variable domain, completed using reference TRBV5-1 and TRBJ1-1, is KAGVTQTPRYLIKTRGQQVTLSCSPISGHRSVSWYQQTPGQGLQFLFEYFSETQRNKGNFPGRFSGRQFSNSRSEMNVSTLELGDSALYLCASRYTDNTEAFFGQGTRLTVV.

This sequence joins TRBV7-9 and TRBJ1-5; D is ambiguous. Per the germline V gene, CDR1 is SEHNR and CDR2 is FQNEAQ (reference sequence). The V end lost 5 bases, the J end lost 6 bases, and 14 bases lay between the germline ends. The CDR3 spans 14 residues. The CDR3: CASSVDMGGQPQHF. The CDR3, as DNA: TGTGCCAGCAGCGTAGATATGGGTGGTCAGCCCCAGCATTTT.

This rearrangement joins TRBV19 to TRBJ1-1; no clear D gene. V lost 7 bases and J lost 1, with 7 bases in between. Germline CDR1 reads LNHDA; CDR2 reads SQIVND (reference sequence). The CDR3 has 12 residues. CDR3 DNA sequence: TGTGCCAGTATGCCAGGGAACACTGAAGCTTTCTTT. It encodes CASMPGNTEAFF. Full variable domain (rest looked up from reference TRBV19 and TRBJ1-1): DGGITQSPKYLFRKEGQNVTLSCEQNLNHDAMYWYRQDPGQGLRLIYYSQIVNDFQKGDIAEGYSVSREKKESFPLTVTSAQKNPTAFYLCASMPGNTEAFFGQGTRLTVV.

In this sample, this clone turned up a few times. The chain combines TRBV5-4 with TRBJ2-7, with D maybe TRBD1 (5 bases). Germline assignment: CDR1 SGHNT and CDR2 YYREEE (reference sequence). The CDR3 spans 12 residues. The V gene lost 1 base and the J gene lost 4 bases, with 6 bases spanning the gap. CDR3 region: CASSLRGYEQYF. The CDR3 nucleotides are TGTGCCAGCAGCTTGAGGGGATACGAGCAGTACTTC.

The chain joins TRBV14 to TRBJ2-3; 8 bases map to TRBD2. Germline-derived CDR1 and CDR2 are SGHDN and FVKESK. CDR3 size: 17 residues. Germline trimming cut 1 base from V and 0 bases from J; bases unmatched to any gene: 6. The CDR3 loop is CASSQGIAGTSTDTQYF. The CDR3 coding sequence is TGTGCCAGCAGCCAAGGGATAGCGGGGACTAGCACAGATACGCAGTATTTT.

V is TRBV2 and J is TRBJ2-5; D is tentatively TRBD1 or TRBD2 (5 bases each). V was clipped by 5 bases and J by 6 bases, with 19 bases between them. Germline values: CDR1 SNHLY, CDR2 FYNNEI. The CDR3 has 15 amino acids. The CDR3 protein is CASSSMGTGDKTQYF. The CDR3 DNA follows: TGTGCCAGCAGTTCGATGGGGACCGGGGATAAGACCCAGTACTTC.

This chain uses TRBV4-2 with TRBJ2-7, with TRBD2 identical over 15 bases. The CDR3 length is 17 residues. The germline CDR1 and CDR2 sequences are LGHNA and YNFKEQ. The V gene end was trimmed by 3 bases and the J gene end by 2 bases; junction bases not matched to a gene: 5. The DNA of the CDR3 is TGTGCCAGCAGCCAGGGACTAGCGGGAGGTCTCACCTACGAGCAGTACTTC. Its translation is CASSQGLAGGLTYEQYF.

This clone was counted once. V gene TRBV2 combines with J gene TRBJ2-7; the match to TRBD1 covers 10 bases. From germline, CDR1 is SNHLY and CDR2 FYNNEI. The CDR3 sequence is 15 residues long. V was pared by 5 bases and J by 5 bases, with 9 bases of the junction left unmatched. This chain's CDR3 is CASSTGTGAIDEQYF. CDR3 bases: TGTGCCAGCAGTACCGGGACAGGGGCGATTGACGAGCAGTACTTC.

This sequence joins TRBV19 and TRBJ2-1; 8 bases map to TRBD2. The CDR3 extends over 12 amino acids. V dropped 5 bases and J dropped 10; count of bases not matched to a gene: 4. Germline CDR1 reads LNHDA; CDR2 reads SQIVND (reference sequence). As DNA, the CDR3 is TGTGCCAGTAGTTTCGTAGCGGGAGAGCAGTTCTTC. Amino acid sequence: CASSFVAGEQFF.

The chain is built from TRBV2 and TRBJ2-5, with 14 positions matching TRBD2. The length of the CDR3 is 16 residues. Germline trimming cut 6 bases from V and 2 bases from J; bases unmatched to any gene: 5. The germline V gene encodes CDR1 SNHLY and CDR2 FYNNEI. CDR3 DNA: TGTGCCAGCAGAGGATGGACTAGCGGGGGGCAAGAGACCCAGTACTTC. It encodes CASRGWTSGGQETQYF.

The V and J genes are TRBV4-3 and TRBJ1-2; D gene uncertain. The length of the CDR3 is 15 residues. Germline V gene data show CDR1 as LGHNA and CDR2 as YSLEER. V lost 0 bases, J lost 0 bases, and 8 bases lay in between. CDR3 nucleotides: TGCGCCAGCAGCCAAGAGCTCGGATCTAACTATGGCTACACCTTC. Translation: CASSQELGSNYGYTF.

Concerning this clone: The sample carries other DNA sequences with the same CDR3. V and J are TRBV5-4 and TRBJ2-7, with 9 nucleotides matching TRBD1. Germline V CDR1 and CDR2: SGHNT, YYREEE (reference sequence). This CDR3 comprises 14 residues. V was clipped by 2 bases and J by 1 base; unmatched bases: 1. The CDR3 sequence: CASSFGQGSYEQYF. The CDR3, as DNA: TGTGCCAGCAGCTTTGGACAGGGGTCCTACGAGCAGTACTTC.

The chain carries TRBV2 and TRBJ2-5; TRBD1 matches 9 bases. J was trimmed by 4 bases and V by 4 bases; bases with no gene match: 4. The germline gives CDR1 SNHLY, CDR2 FYNNEI. CDR3 length: 14 amino acids. This CDR3 reads CASSAQGQGETQYF. The CDR3 bases are TGTGCCAGCAGTGCCCAGGGACAGGGAGAGACCCAGTACTTC.

This chain joins TRBV7-3 and TRBJ2-1, with TRBD1 identical over 8 bases. Germline values: CDR1 SGHTA, CDR2 FQGTGA. The CDR3 is 14 residues long. V lost 5 bases, J lost 5 bases, and 5 bases stayed unmatched. CDR3 coding DNA: TGTGCCAGCAGCCCCCAACAGGGGGACAATGAGCAGTTCTTC. Amino acid sequence: CASSPQQGDNEQFF.

The CDR3 loop reads CASSVSPGGPRPPEQFF. The CDR3 coding sequence is TGTGCCAGCAGCGTCTCCCCAGGGGGCCCTCGGCCACCTGAGCAGTTCTTC. V gene TRBV9 combines with J gene TRBJ2-1; the match to TRBD1 covers 8 bases. This CDR3 is built from 17 residues. V lost 2 bases to trimming and J lost 9 bases; unmatched junction nucleotides: 16. Germline-derived CDR1 and CDR2 are SGDLS and YYNGEE. Full variable domain (remainder filled in from reference TRBV9 and TRBJ2-1): DSGVTQTPKHLITATGQRVTLRCSPRSGDLSVYWYQQSLDQGLQFLIQYYNGEERAKGNILERFSAQQFPDLHSELNLSSLELGDSALYFCASSVSPGGPRPPEQFFGPGTRLTVL.

This chain connects TRBV28 to TRBJ2-1; 9 nucleotides line up with TRBD2. J lost 10 bases, V lost 4 bases, and 5 bases had no gene match. The CDR3 is 13 amino acids. From germline, CDR1 is MDHEN and CDR2 SYDVKM. The CDR3: CASSWGLASEQFF. The CDR3 bases are TGTGCCAGCAGTTGGGGACTAGCAAGCGAGCAGTTCTTC.

The chain has TRBV21-1 and TRBJ2-3; TRBD2 is taken as the D call from the table, unchecked against the DNA. TRBV21-1 is shown as a pseudogene. The CDR3 runs to 16 residues. The CDR3 region is CASSPLAGFGTDTQYF. The DNA for the CDR3 is TGTGCCAGCAGCCCTCTAGCGGGTTTTGGGACAGATACGCAGTATTTT.

This clone was found once. The chain has TRBV27 and TRBJ2-5, with D possibly matching TRBD1 (7 bases). The CDR3 extends over 16 amino acids. Trimming removed 1 base from V and 1 base from J, with 13 bases in between. Germline assignment: CDR1 MNHEY and CDR2 SMNVEV (reference sequence). The chain's CDR3 is CASSLWGQGGQETQYF. The CDR3 DNA follows: TGTGCCAGCAGTTTATGGGGTCAGGGGGGCCAAGAGACCCAGTACTTC.

This clone was counted between two and nine times. J is TRBJ2-1 and V is TRBV2; D is unresolved. The CDR3 totals 18 residues. Per the germline V gene, CDR1 is SNHLY and CDR2 is FYNNEI. Trimming shortened V by 1 base and J by 7 bases, and 23 bases separated the two germline ends. For the CDR3, the DNA is TGTGCCAGCAGTGAAGTGCTACCCGGTAGCTCCTACAATAATGAGCAGTTCTTC. Translating it yields CASSEVLPGSSYNNEQFF.

The chain joins TRBV7-2 to TRBJ2-1, with 8 bases identical to TRBD2. The germline CDR1 and CDR2 sequences are SGHTA and FQGNSA. V lost 1 base to trimming and J lost 6 bases; unmatched junction nucleotides: 11. This CDR3 spans 17 amino acids. CDR3 nucleotide sequence: TGTGCCAGCAGCTTAGAGCCCCGGACTAGCTGGGGCAATGAGCAGTTCTTC. It is translated as CASSLEPRTSWGNEQFF.

V and J are TRBV7-1 and TRBJ2-1, with D maybe TRBD1 (9 bases). TRBV7-1 is filed as an ORF, its function uncertain. V lost 4 bases and J lost 0, with 13 bases in between. The CDR3 has 16 amino acids. The CDR3 is CASSLAGQGSYNEQFF. The CDR3 nucleotides read TGTGCCAGCAGCTTAGCGGGACAGGGCTCCTACAATGAGCAGTTCTTC.

The gene calls are TRBV10-3 and TRBJ1-6; D possibly corresponds to TRBD1 (5 bases). V lost 0 bases and J 9 bases, leaving 21 bases between the germline ends. The CDR3 contains 18 residues. CDR1 and CDR2 from the germline V gene are ENHRY and SYGVKD. The CDR3 DNA is TGTGCCATCAGTGAGTCGGAAACCGGGACCTCCTGGGGTTCACCCCTCCACTTT. Protein: CAISESETGTSWGSPLHF.

This clone is judged medium-sized. The chain joins TRBV7-6 to TRBJ2-5; TRBD2 matches at 13 bases. Trimming cost V 4 bases and J 4 bases; bases outside gene matches: 12. This CDR3 is 18 amino acids long. CDR1 and CDR2 (germline): SGHVS, FNYEAQ. The CDR3 protein is CASSYLPGGLAGSETQYF. The CDR3 bases are TGTGCCAGCAGCTACTTACCGGGGGGACTAGCGGGGTCAGAGACCCAGTACTTC. Based on the CDR3 plus reference TRBV7-6 and TRBJ2-5, the full variable domain is GAGVSQSPRYKVTKRGQDVALRCDPISGHVSLYWYRQALGQGPEFLTYFNYEAQQDKSGLPNDRFSAERPEGSISTLTIQRTEQRDSAMYRCASSYLPGGLAGSETQYFGPGTRLLVL.